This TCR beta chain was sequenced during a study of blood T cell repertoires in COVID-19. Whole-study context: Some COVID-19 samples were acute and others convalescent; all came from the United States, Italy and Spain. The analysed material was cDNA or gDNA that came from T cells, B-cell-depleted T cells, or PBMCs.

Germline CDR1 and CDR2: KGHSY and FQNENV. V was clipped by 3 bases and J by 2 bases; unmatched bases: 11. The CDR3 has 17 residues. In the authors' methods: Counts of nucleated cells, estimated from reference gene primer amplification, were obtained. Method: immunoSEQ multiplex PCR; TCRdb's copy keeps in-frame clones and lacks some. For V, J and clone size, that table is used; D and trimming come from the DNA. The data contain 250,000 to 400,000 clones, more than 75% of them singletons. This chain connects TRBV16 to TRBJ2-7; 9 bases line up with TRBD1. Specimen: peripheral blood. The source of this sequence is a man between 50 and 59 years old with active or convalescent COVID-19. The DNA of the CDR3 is TGTGCCAGCAGCCAGAGCGTCACCCGACAGGGGGCCTACGAGCAGTACTTC. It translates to CASSQSVTRQGAYEQYF. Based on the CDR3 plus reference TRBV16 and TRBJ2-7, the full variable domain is GEEVAQTPKHLVRGEGQKAKLYCAPIKGHSYVFWYQQVLKNEFKFLISFQNENVFDETGMPKERFSAKCLPNSPCSLEIQATKLEDSAVYFCASSQSVTRQGAYEQYFGPGTRLTVT.